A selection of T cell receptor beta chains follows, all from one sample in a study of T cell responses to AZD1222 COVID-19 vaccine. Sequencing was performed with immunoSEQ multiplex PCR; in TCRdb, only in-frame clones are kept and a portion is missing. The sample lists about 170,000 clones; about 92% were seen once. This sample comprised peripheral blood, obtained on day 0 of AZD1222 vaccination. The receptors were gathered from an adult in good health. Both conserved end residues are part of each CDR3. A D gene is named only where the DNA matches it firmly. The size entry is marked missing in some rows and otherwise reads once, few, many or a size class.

TGTGCCAGCAGCCCGGGCCCAGCCGGGGGGGGGAACACCGGGGAGCTGTTTTTT	CASSPGPAGGGNTGELFF	NA	TRBJ2-2	TRBV7-2	TRBD2
TGTGCCAGCAGCTTAGCTGAAGGGCAGCCCCAGCATTTT	CASSLAEGQPQHF	NA	TRBJ1-5	TRBV7-2	NA
TGTGCCAGCAGTTTGGGACAGGGGTTCACCGGGGAGCTGTTTTTT	CASSLGQGFTGELFF	NA	TRBJ2-2	TRBV11-3	TRBD1
TGTGCCACCAGCAGAGATGGGCACCCTAGTCAGCCCCAGCATTTT	CATSRDGHPSQPQHF	once	TRBJ1-5	TRBV15	NA
TGTGCCAGCAGCCCCTGGAGCGGGAGTCGGGATACGCAGTATTTT	CASSPWSGSRDTQYF	few	TRBJ2-3	TRBV9	TRBD2
TGTGCCAGTAGCCTGACAGGGAGCTCCTACGAGCAGTACTTC	CASSLTGSSYEQYF	NA	TRBJ2-7	TRBV19	TRBD1
TGTGCCAGCAGCCTATCCGGGACAATAGATAGTTACACAGATACGCAGTATTTT	CASSLSGTIDSYTDTQYF	once	TRBJ2-3	TRBV14	NA
TGTGCCAGTACGGGACTAGCGGGAAGCAATGAGCAGTTCTTC	CASTGLAGSNEQFF	NA	TRBJ2-1	TRBV19	TRBD2
TGTGCCAGCTCTCCTGACACTGAAGCTTTCTTT	CASSPDTEAFF	NA	TRBJ1-1	TRBV18	NA
TGTGCCAGTAGGCAGCTAGCGGGAGTCTACAATGAGCAGTTCTTC	CASRQLAGVYNEQFF	few	TRBJ2-1	TRBV19	TRBD2
TGTGCCAGCTCACCGGGGGCGGTGAACACTGAAGCTTTCTTT	CASSPGAVNTEAFF	NA	TRBJ1-1	TRBV18	NA
TGCAGTGCTAGAGGGCCTGAAGCTTTCTTT	CSARGPEAFF	NA	TRBJ1-1	TRBV20-1	NA
TGTGCCAGCAGTCCAGAAACAAACTACGAGCAGTACTTC	CASSPETNYEQYF	NA	TRBJ2-7	TRBV2	NA
TGTGCCACCGGACAGGGCTACGAGCAGTACTTC	CATGQGYEQYF	NA	TRBJ2-7	TRBV19	TRBD1
TGTGCCAGCAGTTTAACAGGACTAGCGGGATGGAATGAGCAGTTCTTC	CASSLTGLAGWNEQFF	NA	TRBJ2-1	TRBV27	TRBD2
TGTGCCAGCAGCTTAGTCGGGGGGTCGAGGGGGCAGCCCCAGCATTTT	CASSLVGGSRGQPQHF	NA	TRBJ1-5	TRBV11-2	NA
TGCGCCAGCAGCTTGACGGGAGCGAACTACAATGAGCAGTTCTTC	CASSLTGANYNEQFF	NA	TRBJ2-1	TRBV5-1	NA
TGTGCCAGCTCACCACCGGGACGGGACACTGAAGCTTTCTTT	CASSPPGRDTEAFF	NA	TRBJ1-1	TRBV18	NA
TGTGCCAGCAGGCCGGGGACAGGGAGGGAGCACTATGGCTACACCTTC	CASRPGTGREHYGYTF	NA	TRBJ1-2	TRBV2	TRBD1
TGTGCCAGCACAGTAACAGGGGCAAGAGCTACTGAAGCTTTCTTT	CASTVTGARATEAFF	NA	TRBJ1-1	TRBV6-5	TRBD1
TGTGCCAGTAGTCCGGACCCCTCTGGAAACACCATATATTTT	CASSPDPSGNTIYF	few	TRBJ1-3	TRBV19	NA
TGTGCCAGCAGTAAGCTAGGGAACACTGAAGCTTTCTTT	CASSKLGNTEAFF	NA	TRBJ1-1	TRBV6-5	NA
TGCACCAGCAGCCATAGAACGGATACGCAGTATTTT	CTSSHRTDTQYF	once	TRBJ2-3	TRBV1	NA
TGTGCCAGCAGCATTGGAGGGGGTGAATATGGGGATGGCTACACCTTC	CASSIGGGEYGDGYTF	NA	TRBJ1-2	TRBV9	NA
TGTGCCACCAGCAGGACAGAGAATCAGCCCCAGCATTTT	CATSRTENQPQHF	NA	TRBJ1-5	TRBV15	NA
TGTGCCAGCAGTGAAATGGGACAGGGCAATGGCTACACCTTC	CASSEMGQGNGYTF	NA	TRBJ1-2	TRBV2	TRBD1